This T cell receptor beta chain was sequenced for a study of blood T cell repertoires in COVID-19 (dated by TCRdb to about 2020). About the full investigation: Samples covering the acute and convalescent phases of COVID-19 were provided by collaborators in the United States, Italy and Spain. HLA class I and class II types, where available, came from metadata supplied by the sample provider rather than from assay-based typing. The sample metadata nearly always contained a de-identified subject ID, COVID-19 status, age in years and sex. The samples were drawn from the first 160 participants of the ongoing ImmuneRACE study and from 950 to 1,500 subjects provided by 6 global collaborators. The material from the prospective study consisted of cDNA or gDNA derived from T cells, B-cell-depleted T cells, or PBMCs. The repertoires were made available in a free public database intended to serve as a resource for research on the immune response to SARS-CoV-2. The dataset comprised deeply sampled blood TCRbeta repertoires from subjects exposed to, actively infected with, or recovered from COVID-19.

TCRbeta CDR3 regions were amplified from genomic DNA using the immunoSEQ Assay, a bias-controlled multiplex PCR. Concerning the study's data processing: Within the assay, amplification of reference gene primers was used to estimate how many nucleated cells each sample contained. To quantify the absolute abundance of each unique TCRbeta CDR3 rearrangement, sequence reads were collapsed and filtered. For each sample, productive Simpson clonality was calculated by taking the square root of Simpson's diversity index across productive rearrangements. The table comes from immuneACCESS by way of TCRdb, which keeps in-frame sequences with V and J called. Part of the clones is missing from these tables; in studies checked, under half for an unresolved V gene and the rest for unknown reasons. The D gene and trimming were derived from the DNA, and the V and J assignments and clone size from that table. Across this sample there are 110,000 or so clones, with approximately 82% seen only once. The ten largest clonotypes hold roughly 18% of the sample.

The CDR3 starts with the cysteine, ends with the phenylalanine, and has 13 residues. Left in the record is the CDR3 DNA by itself, 39 bases read in frame from the first base. The V and J ends are trimmed by 5 bases and 12 bases, leaving 17 bases between them. Reading the germline V gene (reference sequence) gives CDR1 GTSNPN and CDR2 SVGIG. As to this clone: The clone's antigen remains unknown. No much larger clone exists at a distance of one base, and base qualities are not known.

The full study reports these points: The amount of clinical and demographic metadata varied by source and participant and was provided uncurated.

Whole blood was collected in K2EDTA tubes by collaborating institutions according to the institutions' own protocols. For TCRbeta analysis, collaborator samples were shipped as frozen whole blood, as isolated PBMCs, or as DNA extracted from either sample type. The receptor was isolated from a woman aged 55-69 years with acute or convalescent COVID-19. The V and J segments used are TRBV30 and TRBJ1-6; TRBD1 could be the D gene, as 5 bases match. Sample: peripheral blood. The bases are TGTGCCTGGGTTACAGGATCCTTGGGACCCCTCCACTTT. Translated, this gives CAWVTGSLGPLHF.